This paragraph reports one TCR beta chain. The table came from immunoSEQ multiplex PCR; TCRdb's copy has only in-frame clones and leaves some out. Of some 510,000 clones in the sample, approximately 90% were seen once. These data originate in a study of blood T cell repertoires in COVID-19. The length of the CDR3 is 14 residues. Germline V gene data show CDR1 as SGHTA and CDR2 as FQGNSA. Between the trimmed V and J ends, which lost 1 base and 5 bases, there was a span of 9 bases. The sample comprised PBMCs or T cells enriched from blood (not recorded which). V gene TRBV7-2 combines with J gene TRBJ2-1, with D perhaps TRBD1 (5 bases). The TCR originated in a woman aged 40-49 years who had recovered from COVID-19. DNA of the CDR3: TGTGCCAGCAGCTTAGTTTCAGGGAACAATGAGCAGTTCTTC. Its protein is CASSLVSGNNEQFF.